This T cell receptor (beta chain) was recorded in a study of cytomegalovirus exposure and HLA in healthy donors (dated by TCRdb to 2016 to 2017). Turning to the overall study: In an earlier analysis of around 540 of the donors, 250 to 350 Gb of sequence data and 90 million to 120 million unique TCR beta sequences from 180 million or so T cells were reported. About 300 gigabases of sequencing data and 70 million to 85 million unique TCR sequences were included in an early release covering around 650 HLA-typed donors. Of the 300 to 500 genotyped donors, 81% were placed in the genetic ancestry cluster associated with self-reported Caucasian donors. The aim of the study was to test whether cataloging public T cell receptors could identify signatures of past pathogen exposure. The study profiled the T cell repertoires of 500 to 800 subjects by immunosequencing and related them to cytomegalovirus serostatus. Besides the first cohort of 500 to 700 subjects, a separate validation cohort made up of over 95 different subjects was used. To predict cytomegalovirus infection status, the study combined high-throughput TCR immunosequencing, statistical association of individual TCRs with disease status, and machine learning. A later analysis re-examined previously published TCR beta repertoires from about 700 donors and added high-resolution HLA genotyping to investigate patterns of TCR occurrence. The later analysis used no new phenotypic data to find candidate immune exposures, relying instead on TCR beta sequences and their occurrence across donors. In an earlier analysis of several hundred of the donors, high-throughput TCR beta sequencing was used to judge whether each TCR beta V gene segment behaved as functional or pseudogenic. Donor age, sex, ethnicity and CMV serostatus were compiled alongside the repertoire data. A later genetic analysis took genome-wide SNP genotypes for about 65% of the 666 donors and used that subset as a discovery cohort. Every repertoire in the discovery cohort had been generated on one and the same sequencing platform. HLA typing included class I and class II loci at four-digit resolution. Typing coverage varied by locus: roughly 629-640 donors for A, B, C, DRB1 and DQB1; around 560 for DQA1; more than 600 for DPA1; some 470 for DPB1. Roughly five DR-DQ haplotypes were handled as single units for association and clustering because linkage in the cohort was strong. Across about 370 genotyped donors of the cohort, an average of about 250,000 unique TCR beta nucleotide sequences per donor were sequenced, and roughly a sixth of those sequences were non-productive. The investigation overall reported the following: A few of the identified cytomegalovirus-associated TCR beta chains were confirmed in vitro to be specific for cytomegalovirus antigens. A further reported finding was that TCR beta sequences accurately predicted the HLA-A and HLA-B alleles for most subjects in the first cohort. Compared with equally common non-associated chains, HLA-associated TCR beta chains in a later analysis were more clonally expanded and had lower generation probabilities. Most TCR sequences were seen in very few donors, while some public TCRs were found in many individuals. When HLA alleles, especially DR and DQ, strongly co-occurred, attributing TCR associations to individual alleles was difficult. Roughly uniform sequencing depth across donors was assumed in presence/absence analyses, although this assumption may not hold. In a later analysis, more than 15,000 TCR beta sequences were associated with specific HLA alleles at a false discovery rate of 0.05. HLA typing was unavailable for some donors at each locus, so association tests used only the typed subset. The 87-base-pair reads could not distinguish some IMGT-functional V segments, including TRBV6-2 and TRBV6-3, so those segments were excluded. A group of highly shared sequence variants was considered likely to be a technical artifact of the sequencing pipeline. An earlier analysis of some 590 of the donors showed that most TCR beta V segments appeared in productive rearrangements either about 90% or about 30% of the time, which broadly matched IMGT annotations. Correlated functional status among segregating V segments might reflect linkage disequilibrium, but an unknown experimental factor could not be ruled out. Immune exposure information for the cohort was limited to CMV serostatus. According to a later analysis, TCR association rates differed among HLA loci, with DRB1 alleles showing the most associated TCRs and HLA-C alleles showing the fewest. A later genetic analysis associated a missense DCLRE1C variant with V-gene and J-gene trimming of TCR beta chains, and an independent cohort replicated the association. In a later genetic analysis, fewer N-insertions in productive TCRs were reported among donors in an Asian-associated ancestry cluster than the roughly 710-donor mean. Only TCR beta chains were sequenced in this cohort, and the absence of alpha or paired-chain data limited detectable features. According to a later analysis, most CMV-associated TCR beta chains appeared to be HLA-restricted, and the HLA associations seemed to be driven largely by CMV exposure. According to a later analysis, parvovirus B19, influenza, CMV and Epstein-Barr virus appeared linked to several top co-occurrence clusters. It was suggested by the authors that the approach could potentially be generalized to other disease states and immunological phenotypes. Because counts were too low, more than 15 rarely observed V segments, including chromosome 9 orphons, were left out of the earlier analysis of roughly 600 of the donors. A total of 150 or so TCR beta chains were listed by the study as associated with cytomegalovirus. The classifier was reported to diagnose cytomegalovirus status with high specificity and sensitivity in both the original and validation cohorts.

Regarding this clone: It has no known antigen specificity. No base-level quality is on record; no much larger clone is a single base apart.

The cohort consisted of approximately 670 healthy bone marrow donors. Cohort members were all nominally healthy when sampled, although unrecorded immune exposures were likely present. The donor was CMV seronegative and belonged to the group of around 400 seronegative cohort members. Each donor provided a peripheral blood sample, and peripheral blood mononuclear cells were used for TCR beta sequencing. Genomic DNA was extracted from the blood cell samples with the Qiagen DNeasy Blood Extraction Kit. The germline V gene encodes CDR1 SGHTA and CDR2 FQGNSA. Germline trimming: 5 bases from V, 1 base from J; junction bases outside gene matches: 15. From its cysteine to its phenylalanine, the CDR3 spans 18 amino acids. CDR3 DNA is the only sequence kept; it has 54 bases, read in frame from the first base. Libraries were built with the immunoSEQ multiplex PCR assay. A mixture of 60 forward primers for TCR Vbeta segments and 13 reverse primers for TCR Jbeta segments was used in the multiplex PCR. The CDR3 region of rearranged TCR beta genes was amplified from genomic DNA with a multiplex PCR assay. Amplified TCR beta libraries were sequenced as 87-base-pair reads on the Illumina HiSeq System. As for the original processing: A later analysis tallied around 82 million unique TCR beta chains across the 650 to 750 repertoires, and some 10 million of those chains were shared by two or more donors. To remove PCR and sequencing errors, raw reads were error-corrected and collapsed into unique sequences using a nearest-neighbor algorithm that merged closely related sequences. Alignment of CDR3 sequences to IMGT reference sequences was used to assign V, D and J gene segments. For a sequence to be retained, at least a six-nucleotide match to both a V gene segment and a J gene segment was required. Rearrangements were classified as productive when the CDR3 lacked stop codons and remained in frame with V and J, and all other rearrangements were classified as non-productive. Following IMGT convention, CDR3 was defined as the stretch from the second conserved V-encoded cysteine up to the conserved J-encoded phenylalanine. The earlier analysis of about 590 of the donors excluded sequences that lacked an unambiguous match to a single V gene segment. In an earlier analysis of approximately 550 of the donors, V segments were called functional above 56.7% productive rearrangements and were called segregating when the between-donor standard deviation exceeded 5%. A statistical classification framework was built for diagnosing cytomegalovirus status from the catalog of TCR beta chain sequences. In a later analysis, V and J genes were assigned by comparing TCR nucleotide sequences against IMGT/GENE-DB human TR gene sequences. A later analysis assigned CDR3 sequences and most-parsimonious VDJ recombination scenarios with the TCRdist pipeline. In a later analysis, every TCR beta chain was defined by the combination of its CDR3 amino acid sequence and its V-gene family, and reads without a unique V-gene family were dropped. In a later analysis, nearly 600 highly shared, low-generation-probability nucleotide sequences were removed to address suspected cross-contamination and a sequencing artifact. In a later analysis, a clonal expansion index was calculated for each public chain from normalized within-repertoire ranks of inferred template counts. In a later analysis, generation probabilities were computed with a VDJ recombination model fitted to out-of-frame rearrangements, and the resulting probabilities were checked against IGoR. In a later analysis, TCR-TCR, TCR-HLA and TCR-CMV co-occurrence was scored with hypergeometric tests, and a repertoire-size bias correction was applied to TCR pairs. In a later analysis, false discovery rates were estimated by permuting HLA or CMV assignments 20 times. A later analysis grouped co-occurring TCRs with DBSCAN, adding TCRdist sequence similarity when clustering within HLA-allele-positive subsets. Co-occurrence clustering excluded repertoires with fewer than 30,000 or more than 120,000 public chains, plus five with anomalous nucleotide sharing. The clones in this table, taken by TCRdb from immuneACCESS, are in-frame only. Not every clone is retained; where verified, under half of the shortfall comes from an unresolved V gene, and the cause of the rest is unknown. V, J and clone size were drawn from that table, and D and trimming were deduced from the DNA. The sample includes about 120,000 clones, with about 83% observed a single time. Less than 3.5% of the sample is taken by the ten largest.

The sequenced material came from PBMCs. The receptor chain draws on TRBV7-2 and TRBJ2-3; TRBD1 fits 7 bases in the junction. This receptor was obtained from a female donor in good health and CMV-seronegative. The bases read TGTGCCAGCAGCCCATCAGACAGGGCAGGGCACCGCACAGATACGCAGTATTTT. The encoded protein is CASSPSDRAGHRTDTQYF. Extended through the reference TRBV7-2 and TRBJ2-3 proteins, this CDR3 yields the full variable domain: GAGVSQSPSNKVTEKGKDVELRCDPISGHTALYWYRQSLGQGLEFLIYFQGNSAPDKSGLPSDRFSAERTGGSVSTLTIQRTQQEDSAVYLCASSPSDRAGHRTDTQYFGPGTRLTVL.